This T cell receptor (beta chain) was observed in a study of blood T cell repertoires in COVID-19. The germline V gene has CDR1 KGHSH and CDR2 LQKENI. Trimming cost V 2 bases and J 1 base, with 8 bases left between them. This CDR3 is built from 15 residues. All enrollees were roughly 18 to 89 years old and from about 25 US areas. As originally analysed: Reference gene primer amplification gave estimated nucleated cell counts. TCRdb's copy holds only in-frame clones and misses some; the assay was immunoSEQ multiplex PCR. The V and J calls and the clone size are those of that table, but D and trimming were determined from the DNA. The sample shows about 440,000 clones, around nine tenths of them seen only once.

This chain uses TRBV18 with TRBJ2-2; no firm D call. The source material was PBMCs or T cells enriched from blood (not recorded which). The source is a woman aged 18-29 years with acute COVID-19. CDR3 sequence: CASSPRAGNTGELFF. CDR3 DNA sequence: TGTGCCAGCTCACCAAGAGCCGGGAACACCGGGGAGCTGTTTTTT.